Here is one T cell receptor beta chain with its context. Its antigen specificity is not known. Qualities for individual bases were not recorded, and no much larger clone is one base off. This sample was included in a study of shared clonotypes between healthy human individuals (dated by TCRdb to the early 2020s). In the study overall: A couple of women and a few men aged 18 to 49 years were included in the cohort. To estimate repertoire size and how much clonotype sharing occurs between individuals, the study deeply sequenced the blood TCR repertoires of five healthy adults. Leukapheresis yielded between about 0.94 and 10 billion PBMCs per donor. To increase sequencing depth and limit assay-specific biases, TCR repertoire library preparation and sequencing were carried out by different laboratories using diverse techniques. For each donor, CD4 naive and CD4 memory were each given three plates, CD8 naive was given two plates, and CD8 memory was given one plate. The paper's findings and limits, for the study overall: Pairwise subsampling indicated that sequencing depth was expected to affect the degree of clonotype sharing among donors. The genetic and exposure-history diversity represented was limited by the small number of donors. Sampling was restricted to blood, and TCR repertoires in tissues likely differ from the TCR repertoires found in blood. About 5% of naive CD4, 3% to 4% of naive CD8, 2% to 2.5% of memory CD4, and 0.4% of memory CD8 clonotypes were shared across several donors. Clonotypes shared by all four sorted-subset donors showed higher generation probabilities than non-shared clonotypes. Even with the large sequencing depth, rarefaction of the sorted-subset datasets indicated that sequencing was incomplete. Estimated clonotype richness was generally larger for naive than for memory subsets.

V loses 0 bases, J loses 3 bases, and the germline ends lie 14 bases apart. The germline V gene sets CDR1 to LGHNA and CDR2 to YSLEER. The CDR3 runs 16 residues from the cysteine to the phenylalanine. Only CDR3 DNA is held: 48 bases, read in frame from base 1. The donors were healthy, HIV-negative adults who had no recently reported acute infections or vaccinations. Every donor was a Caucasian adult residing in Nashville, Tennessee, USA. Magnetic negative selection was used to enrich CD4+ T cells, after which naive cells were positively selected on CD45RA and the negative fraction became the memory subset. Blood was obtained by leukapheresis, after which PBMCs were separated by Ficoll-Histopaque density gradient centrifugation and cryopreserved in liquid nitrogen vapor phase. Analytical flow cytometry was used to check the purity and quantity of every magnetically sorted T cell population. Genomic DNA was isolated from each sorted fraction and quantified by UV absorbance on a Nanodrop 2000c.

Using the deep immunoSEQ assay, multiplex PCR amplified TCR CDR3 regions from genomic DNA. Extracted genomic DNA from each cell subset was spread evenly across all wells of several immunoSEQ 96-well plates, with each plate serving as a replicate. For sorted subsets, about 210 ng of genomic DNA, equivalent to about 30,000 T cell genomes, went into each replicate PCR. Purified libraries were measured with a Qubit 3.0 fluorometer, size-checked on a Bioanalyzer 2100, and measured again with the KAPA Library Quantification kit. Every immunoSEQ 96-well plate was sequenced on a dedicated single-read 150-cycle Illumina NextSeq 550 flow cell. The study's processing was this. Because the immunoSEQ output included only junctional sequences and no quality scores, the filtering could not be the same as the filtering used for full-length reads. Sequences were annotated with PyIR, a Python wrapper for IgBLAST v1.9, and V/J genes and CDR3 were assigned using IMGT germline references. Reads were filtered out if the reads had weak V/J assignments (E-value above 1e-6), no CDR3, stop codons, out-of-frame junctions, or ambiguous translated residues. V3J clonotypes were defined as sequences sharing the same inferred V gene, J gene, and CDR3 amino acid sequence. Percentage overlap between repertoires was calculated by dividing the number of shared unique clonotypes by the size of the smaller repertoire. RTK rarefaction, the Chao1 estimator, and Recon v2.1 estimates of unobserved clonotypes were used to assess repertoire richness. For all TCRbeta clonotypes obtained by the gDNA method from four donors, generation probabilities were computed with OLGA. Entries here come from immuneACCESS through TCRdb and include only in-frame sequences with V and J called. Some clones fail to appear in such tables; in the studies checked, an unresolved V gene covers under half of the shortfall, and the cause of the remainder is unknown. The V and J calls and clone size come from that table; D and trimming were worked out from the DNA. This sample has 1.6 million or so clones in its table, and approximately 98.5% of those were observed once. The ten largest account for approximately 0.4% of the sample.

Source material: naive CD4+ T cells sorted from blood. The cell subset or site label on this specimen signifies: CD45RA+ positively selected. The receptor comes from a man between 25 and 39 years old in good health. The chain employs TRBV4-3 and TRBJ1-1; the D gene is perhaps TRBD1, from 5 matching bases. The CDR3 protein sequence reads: CASSQDLRGEDTEAFF. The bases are TGCGCCAGCAGCCAAGATCTGCGAGGGGAGGACACTGAAGCTTTCTTT.